The 22 T cell receptor beta chains given below trace back to one sample, sequenced in a study of T-cell memory formation after mild COVID-19. TCRdb processed the 5' RACE reads anew with MiXCR; each CDR3 protein has one entry. Counted here are some 250,000 distinct CDR3 sequences, approximately 10% occurring once; the ten biggest clones make up 20% to 25%. Sample: PBMCs or a T cell subset sorted from them (not recorded which). These receptors were obtained from a man aged 18 to 30 who had mild COVID-19 (a few samples of this study predate the infection). Cell type and time point are not known.

Only a few counts were recorded for this clonotype. The chain couples TRBV20-1 to TRBJ1-4; perhaps TRBD1 as D (5 bases). The CDR3 loop spans 11 amino acids. Per germline, CDR1 DFQATT and CDR2 SNEGSKA (reference sequence). Trimming stripped 7 bases from V and 4 bases from J, with 7 bases between. The CDR3 sequence is CSGGINEKLFF. The DNA of the CDR3 is TGCAGTGGGGGGATTAATGAAAAACTGTTTTTT.

This clonotype has more than one count but fewer than ten. This rearrangement joins TRBV5-1 to TRBJ2-5; D remains unclear. CDR1 SGHRS and CDR2 YFSETQ come from the germline V gene. Deletions cut 0 bases from V and 3 bases from J, with 9 bases between. The CDR3 has 14 residues. In nucleotides, the CDR3 is TGCGCCAGCAGCTTGGGGTCACAGAAAGAGACCCAGTACTTC. It encodes CASSLGSQKETQYF.

This clonotype was counted only a few times. The gene calls are TRBV4-2 and TRBJ2-7, with 7 bases that match TRBD2. CDR1 and CDR2 from the germline V gene are LGHNA and YNFKEQ. There are 15 residues in the CDR3. Trimming cost V 1 base and J 1 base; bases outside gene matches: 4. CDR3: CASSQVVGGSYEQYF. The CDR3 DNA follows: TGTGCCAGCAGCCAAGTAGTGGGAGGGTCCTACGAGCAGTACTTC.

This clonotype was recorded many times. Here the CDR3 reads CASSSLDRVSGDTQYF. The DNA of the CDR3 is TGTGCCAGCAGTTCTCTAGACAGGGTATCAGGAGATACGCAGTATTTT. This sequence joins TRBV6-2 or TRBV6-3 and TRBJ2-3, with 7 bases lining up with TRBD1. In germline, CDR1 is MNHEY, CDR2 SVGEGT. The V segment lost 4 bases and the J segment 5 bases; nucleotides outside the gene matches: 12. The CDR3 contains 16 residues.

This clonotype was seen more than once but under ten times. The chain combines TRBV7-9 with TRBJ1-1; 7 nucleotides line up with TRBD1. This CDR3 has 15 amino acids. Germline loops: CDR1 SEHNR, CDR2 FQNEAQ (reference sequence). The V gene end was trimmed by 5 bases and the J gene end by 3 bases; junction bases not matched to a gene: 9. CDR3 sequence: CASSRRQGSYTEAFF. CDR3 DNA sequence: TGTGCCAGCAGCAGGAGACAGGGTTCGTACACTGAAGCTTTCTTT.

This sequence joins TRBV6-5 and TRBJ1-5, with 7 bases matching TRBD1. V trimming: 5 bases; J trimming: 3 bases; junction bases outside the gene matches: 10. The CDR3 consists of 16 residues. CDR1 is MNHEY, CDR2 SVGAGI, per germline. For the CDR3, the DNA is TGTGCCAGCAGTCGTCGGGACAGAAGTTCCAATCAGCCCCAGCATTTT. This sequence encodes CASSRRDRSSNQPQHF.

This clonotype was seen a few times. This rearrangement joins TRBV20-1 to TRBJ2-1; TRBD1 agrees at 9 bases. V trimming: 3 bases; J trimming: 3 bases; junction bases outside the gene matches: 6. The germline gives CDR1 DFQATT, CDR2 SNEGSKA (reference sequence). CDR3 size: 15 residues. The DNA of the CDR3 is TGCAGTGCTAGCGACGGGGGACAGGGCTACAATGAGCAGTTCTTC. Its protein product is CSASDGGQGYNEQFF.

The chain employs TRBV29-1 and TRBJ2-1; D might be TRBD1 (6 bases). There are 13 residues in the CDR3. The germline CDR1 and CDR2 sequences are SQVTM and ANQGSEA. V was shortened by 5 bases and J by 4 bases, with 12 bases between the two germline ends. CDR3 region: CSVLRGGYNEQFF. CDR3 nucleotides: TGCAGCGTTCTCAGGGGCGGTTACAATGAGCAGTTCTTC.

The V and J genes are TRBV2 and TRBJ1-2; 9 nucleotides align to TRBD1. V lost 5 bases and J lost 4; bases outside the gene matches: 8. CDR1 and CDR2 (germline): SNHLY, FYNNEI. The CDR3 runs 15 residues. This chain's CDR3 is CASSPPGTGSYGYTF. Written as DNA, the CDR3 is TGTGCCAGCAGTCCCCCCGGGACAGGGTCCTATGGCTACACCTTC.

This clonotype was recorded a few times. The chain has TRBV7-9 and TRBJ2-7; perhaps TRBD2 as D (5 bases). The germline V and J ends were trimmed by 6 bases and 5 bases, with 14 bases remaining between them. Germline lookup yields CDR1 SEHNR and CDR2 FQNEAQ (reference sequence). This CDR3 comprises 13 residues. CDR3 DNA: TGTGCCAGCAGTTCTGAGGGAGACCACGAGCAGTACGTC. Translating gives CASSSEGDHEQYV.

This sequence joins TRBV2 and TRBJ2-7; D may match TRBD1 or TRBD2 (5 bases each). Germline V gives CDR1 SNHLY, CDR2 FYNNEI. The CDR3 is made up of 11 amino acids. With 2 bases removed from V and 9 bases from J, the gap between germline ends came to 8 bases. The CDR3: CASSERGPQYV. The CDR3 DNA reads TGTGCCAGCAGTGAACGGGGACCGCAGTACGTC.

CDR3 bases: TGTGCCACAAGGCCCCGGGGGCCGAACACTGAAGCTTTCTTT. It yields the protein CATRPRGPNTEAFF. The chain is built from TRBV7-9 and TRBJ1-1; possibly TRBD1 for D (6 bases). The CDR3 loop spans 14 amino acids. The germline V gene has CDR1 SEHNR and CDR2 FQNEAQ (reference sequence). Trimming left V 10 bases short and J 1 base short, with 16 bases between.

The chain employs TRBV4-3 and TRBJ2-3; the D is unclear. Between the trimmed V and J ends, which lost 0 bases and 4 bases, there was a span of 8 bases. Per germline, CDR1 LGHNA and CDR2 YSLEER. CDR3 length equals 14 residues. The CDR3 nucleotides are TGCGCCAGCAGCCAAGATTTATCGGCAGATACGCAGTATTTT. The encoded protein is CASSQDLSADTQYF.

The rearrangement uses TRBV10-3 and TRBJ2-5; weak D call: TRBD1 (6 bases). This CDR3 region has 12 residues. Germline CDR1 reads ENHRY; CDR2 reads SYGVKD. Trimming shortened V by 6 bases and J by 3 bases, and 8 bases separated the two germline ends. CDR3 nucleotides: TGTGCCATCAGACAGGGTAAAGAGACCCAGTACTTC. The encoded protein is CAIRQGKETQYF.

The V and J genes are TRBV20-1 and TRBJ2-7; 8 positions agree with TRBD1. Germline V gives CDR1 DFQATT, CDR2 SNEGSKA (reference sequence). V was clipped by 5 bases and J by 6 bases; unmatched bases: 9. The CDR3 has 13 residues. In DNA, the CDR3 is TGCAGTGCTCCGGACAGGGCCTCGGGCGAGCAGTACTTC. Protein sequence: CSAPDRASGEQYF.

The sample holds many counts of this clonotype. The V call is TRBV6-6, the J call TRBJ1-1; TRBD1 matches 7 bases. Germline CDR1 reads MNHNY; CDR2 reads SVGAGI (reference sequence). The length of the CDR3 is 14 residues. Trimming took 3 bases from V and 4 from J; bases not matched to a gene: 5. CDR3 coding DNA: TGTGCCAGCAGTTATCAGGGGGGAGGCACTGAAGCTTTCTTT. It encodes CASSYQGGGTEAFF.

As DNA, the CDR3 is TGTGCCAGCAGCCCTCAAAGCGGGGGGAGCACCGGGGAGCTGTTTTTT. It codes for CASSPQSGGSTGELFF. V gene TRBV12-3 or TRBV12-4 combines with J gene TRBJ2-2, with TRBD2 identical over 9 bases. The CDR3 is made up of 16 amino acids. J was trimmed by 4 bases and V by 6 bases; bases with no gene match: 9.

The table lists this clonotype with many counts. The chain has TRBV5-1 and TRBJ1-1; D is unresolved. Trimming cost V 1 base and J 3 bases, with 7 bases left between them. Germline V gives CDR1 SGHRS, CDR2 YFSETQ. This CDR3 comprises 13 residues. The CDR3 loop reads CASSLKADTEAFF. The CDR3 DNA reads as TGCGCCAGCAGCTTGAAGGCGGACACTGAAGCTTTCTTT.

This clonotype was counted between two and nine times. The rearrangement links TRBV6-1 to TRBJ1-1; 7 bases agree with TRBD1. Germline CDR1 is MNHNS and CDR2 is SASEGT. J was trimmed by 4 bases and V by 3 bases; bases with no gene match: 5. CDR3 length equals 14 residues. This CDR3 reads CASSENRGSTEAFF. CDR3 coding DNA: TGTGCCAGCAGTGAGAACAGGGGAAGCACTGAAGCTTTCTTT.

The chain recombines TRBV21-1 with TRBJ2-7; the table's D call, TRBD1, was not checked against the DNA. TRBV21-1 constitutes a pseudogene. The CDR3 length is 17 residues. The chain's CDR3 is CASSKQGSDRVDYEQYV. CDR3 nucleotide sequence: TGTGCCAGCAGCAAACAGGGGTCCGACAGGGTGGACTACGAGCAGTATGTC.

The CDR3: CAIKGASSGELFF. The CDR3, as DNA: TGTGCCATCAAAGGGGCGTCTTCCGGGGAGCTGTTTTTT. The chain carries TRBV10-3 and TRBJ2-2, with a weak D call TRBD1 (5 bases). CDR3 length: 13 residues. From germline, CDR1 is ENHRY and CDR2 SYGVKD. V was cut by 7 bases and J by 6 bases, with 12 bases left in between.

There are many counts of this clonotype. The chain carries TRBV4-3 and TRBJ2-5; the match to TRBD1 covers 11 bases. Germline trimming cut 1 base from V and 7 bases from J; bases unmatched to any gene: 5. The CDR3 contains 15 residues. CDR1 is LGHNA and CDR2 is YSLEER in the germline V gene. The CDR3 bases are TGCGCCAGCAGCCAAGGTTGGACAGGGGGCCGGACCCAGTACTTC. Translation: CASSQGWTGGRTQYF.